The entry below gives a single TCR beta chain sequence along with its context. Antigen: not known. The TCR beta cDNA libraries contained unique molecular identifiers. The T cell input of about 0.9 to 10 million gave about 500,000 cDNA molecules. TCRdb reprocessed the PCR reads with MiXCR, giving one entry per CDR3 protein. This table has roughly 410,000 distinct CDR3 sequences, around a third appearing once. The CDR3 covers 14 residues. V lost 8 bases, J lost 5 bases, and 18 bases lay in between. These data are taken from a study of post-analysis software for immune sequencing data. As for the study in general: The patients showed relapsing-remitting, secondary progressive and progressive-relapsing multiple sclerosis courses. Whole-study findings and limits: The F measure placed samples prepared in the same batch into strongly shared clusters. The study found significantly lower normalized Chao1 diversity in multiple sclerosis patients than in controls. Compared with controls, patients had more of five or six TRBV segments, including TRBV5-6, TRBV5-1 and TRBV20-1.

This clonotype was obtained from a girl aged 5 to 17 with multiple sclerosis. The chain is built from TRBV12-3 or TRBV12-4 and TRBJ2-5; no clear D gene. The specimen sequenced was blood. CDR3 in amino acids: CASREGHSLETQYF. CDR3 nucleotides: TGTGCCAGCCGCGAAGGGCACTCCTTGGAGACCCAGTACTTC.